The 15 T cell receptor beta chains reported below all come from one sample, sequenced in a study of blood T cells in healthy people across ages. A second PCR, run for about 7 to 11 cycles, used a sample-barcoded 5' primer plus a J-beta primer mix. TCRdb itself ran the 5' RACE reads through MiXCR, one entry per CDR3 protein. The table shows about a million distinct CDR3 sequences, with around 48% occurring only once. Sequenced material: blood. The receptor source for this set is a man younger than 45 in good health.

The chain links TRBV2 to TRBJ2-6; D is ambiguous. Germline CDR1 and CDR2: SNHLY and FYNNEI. This CDR3 is 15 amino acids long. Trimming removed 3 bases at V and 0 bases at J, with 6 bases between. CDR3 nucleotide sequence: TGTGCCAGCAGTGACGACGGCTCTGGGGCCAACGTCCTGACTTTC. Its protein product is CASSDDGSGANVLTF.

This clonotype has just a few counts. The chain carries TRBV28 and TRBJ2-7, with D perhaps assigned TRBD1 or TRBD2 (5 bases each). Germline V gives CDR1 MDHEN, CDR2 SYDVKM. Trimming removed 2 bases from V and 2 bases from J, with 10 bases in between. The CDR3 spans 14 residues. CDR3: CASSLVRGPYEQYF. The CDR3 bases are TGTGCCAGCAGTTTAGTTCGGGGCCCCTACGAGCAGTACTTC. The full variable domain, its missing parts supplied by reference TRBV28 and TRBJ2-7, is DVKVTQSSRYLVKRTGEKVFLECVQDMDHENMFWYRQDPGLGLRLIYFSYDVKMKEKGDIPEGYSVSREKKERFSLILESASTNQTSMYLCASSLVRGPYEQYFGPGTRLTVT.

This clonotype was seen more than once but under ten times. The rearrangement uses TRBV4-1 and TRBJ1-5; maybe TRBD1 (5 bases). Germline CDR1 reads MGHRA; CDR2 reads YSYEKL. V lost 0 bases to trimming and J lost 6 bases, with 12 bases between them. The CDR3 runs to 15 residues. The chain's CDR3 is CASSQDPGAVQPQHF. The CDR3 nucleotides are TGCGCCAGCAGCCAAGACCCCGGGGCGGTTCAGCCCCAGCATTTT.

The chain carries TRBV7-6 and TRBJ2-1; 7 nucleotides line up with TRBD1. The CDR3 contains 15 residues. The J segment lost 3 bases and the V segment lost 2 bases, leaving 4 bases of the junction unmatched. In germline, CDR1 is SGHVS, CDR2 FNYEAQ. CDR3 residues: CASSLTGQDYNEQFF. As DNA, the CDR3 is TGTGCCAGCAGCTTAACTGGACAGGACTACAATGAGCAGTTCTTC.

There are a few counts of this clonotype. This chain connects TRBV5-1 to TRBJ1-2, with a possible D match to TRBD1 (6 bases). Germline CDR1 and CDR2: SGHRS and YFSETQ. This CDR3 has 14 amino acids. Trimming cost V 4 bases and J 4 bases, with 14 bases left between them. In DNA, the CDR3 is TGCGCCAGCAGCGGGGGGCATGGGAGCTATGGCTACACCTTC. Protein product: CASSGGHGSYGYTF.

This clonotype appeared a few times. The J gene is TRBJ1-1, the V gene TRBV7-6; possible D gene TRBD1, 5 bases. Germline CDR1 reads SGHVS; CDR2 reads FNYEAQ. V was pared by 6 bases and J by 0 bases, with 14 bases between. The CDR3 covers 15 residues. This CDR3 reads CASSAGAGLNTEAFF. CDR3 bases: TGTGCCAGCAGTGCCGGTGCAGGGTTGAACACTGAAGCTTTCTTT.

CDR3 DNA sequence: TGTGCCAGCAGTTCGGGTTTTATTGGGGGGGCTGGTGACGAGCAGTACTTC. Encoded protein: CASSSGFIGGAGDEQYF. This chain connects TRBV28 to TRBJ2-7; perhaps TRBD2 as D (7 bases). This CDR3 contains 17 residues. CDR1 is MDHEN and CDR2 is SYDVKM in the germline V gene. V was shortened by 4 bases and J by 5 bases, with 24 bases between the two germline ends.

This clonotype was observed a few times. The CDR3 nucleotides read TGTGCCAGCAGACCCTCGGGGGACCGCACAGATACGCAGTATTTT. It is translated as CASRPSGDRTDTQYF. J is TRBJ2-3 and V is TRBV12-3 or TRBV12-4; D is possibly TRBD2 (6 bases). V lost 6 bases and J lost 1, with 14 bases in between. CDR3 length: 15 amino acids.

There are a few counts of this clonotype. The chain joins TRBV29-1 to TRBJ1-4; TRBD1 aligns across 9 bases. The CDR3 has 15 residues. Per the germline V gene, CDR1 is SQVTM and CDR2 is ANQGSEA. V shed 7 bases and J 0 bases; nucleotides not matched to a gene: 6. The CDR3 protein is CSAGQGYATNEKLFF. The CDR3 nucleotides read TGCAGCGCGGGACAGGGCTATGCAACTAATGAAAAACTGTTTTTT. The variable domain in full, with the rest retrieved from reference TRBV29-1 and TRBJ1-4, is SAVISQKPSRDICQRGTSLTIQCQVDSQVTMMFWYRQQPGQSLTLIATANQGSEATYESGFVIDKFPISRPNLTFSTLTVSNMSPEDSSIYLCSAGQGYATNEKLFFGSGTQLSVL.

This sequence joins TRBV7-9 and TRBJ1-2, with 9 bases matching TRBD1. CDR1 and CDR2 (germline): SEHNR, FQNEAQ (reference sequence). With V trimmed by 5 bases and J by 2 bases, 6 bases remained unmatched. This CDR3 comprises 15 residues. This chain's CDR3 is CASSTTGGANYGYTF. CDR3 nucleotide sequence: TGTGCCAGCAGCACGACAGGGGGAGCGAACTATGGCTACACCTTC.

This rearrangement joins TRBV6-5 to TRBJ2-1, with D perhaps given as TRBD1 or TRBD2 (6 bases each). The CDR3 has 14 amino acids. Germline values: CDR1 MNHEY, CDR2 SVGAGI. The V and J ends lost 2 bases and 8 bases respectively, with 13 bases between them. The CDR3 bases are TGTGCCAGCAGTTACGGGACGGGGGCGGATGAGCAGTTCTTC. It codes for CASSYGTGADEQFF.

Written as DNA, the CDR3 is TGTGCCAGCAGCCAAGTTCGCCTCCTCCCAGGCTACCAAGAGACCCAGTACTTC. This gives the protein CASSQVRLLPGYQETQYF. V usage is TRBV14 and J usage is TRBJ2-5, with D unresolved. Between the trimmed V and J ends, which lost 1 base and 0 bases, there was a span of 18 bases. Germline-derived CDR1 and CDR2 are SGHDN and FVKESK. CDR3 length: 18 residues.

This clonotype was detected a few times. The chain joins TRBV6-4 to TRBJ1-1, with a possible D match to TRBD1 (5 bases). From germline, CDR1 is MRHNA and CDR2 SNTAGT. Trimming took off 8 bases at V and 0 bases at J, with 10 bases between the two ends. The CDR3 has 13 amino acids. CDR3 bases: TGTGCCAGCCGGGGGGATTTGAACACTGAAGCTTTCTTT. This translates into CASRGDLNTEAFF.

In regard to this clonotype: At one end the junction does not follow the germline gene, possibly because of a read error. This sequence joins TRBV7-2 and TRBJ1-2; 7 bases are a match to TRBD1. The V gene's germline CDR1 is SGHTA and CDR2 FQGNSA. The CDR3 is 14 amino acids. CDR3 in amino acids: CAGSLSTGDYGYTF. CDR3 coding DNA: TGTGCCGGCAGCTTAAGCACAGGGGACTATGGCTACACCTTC.

The rearrangement links TRBV29-1 to TRBJ2-7, with 7 bases lining up with TRBD2. The CDR3 totals 14 residues. Germline CDR1 SQVTM, CDR2 ANQGSEA. J lost 3 bases, V lost 6 bases, and 11 bases had no gene match. CDR3 in amino acids: CSVGGGGLLYEQYF. DNA for the CDR3: TGCAGCGTGGGTGGCGGGGGACTTCTCTACGAGCAGTACTTC.